One and the same sample provided the 7 T cell receptor beta chains below, sequenced in a study of tumor and adjacent non-tumor tissue in lung cancer. No cell sorting was done before RNA was extracted from the tissue. Distant lung tissue was collected more than 3 cm away from the tumor edge. TCRbeta libraries were built with three rounds of nested PCR, modified from ARM-PCR. TCRdb analysed the multiplex PCR reads with MiXCR anew, one entry per CDR3 protein. The sample holds about 100,000 distinct CDR3 sequences, more than 55% seen once. Sequencing used distant non-tumor lung tissue. These receptors were taken from a man younger than 45 with non-small cell lung cancer.

This clonotype was found many times. This sequence joins TRBV4-1 and TRBJ2-5; the match to TRBD2 covers 8 bases. Germline CDR1 MGHRA, CDR2 YSYEKL. This CDR3 comprises 16 residues. V lost 3 bases and J lost 2; bases outside the gene matches: 8. The CDR3 here is CASSHYGRARQETQYF. CDR3 coding DNA: TGCGCCAGCAGCCATTACGGGAGGGCGAGGCAAGAGACCCAGTACTTC.

This clonotype turned up a few times. The J gene is TRBJ2-3, the V gene TRBV11-1; no reliable D call. Germline V gene sequence: CDR1 SGHAT, CDR2 FQDESV (reference sequence). This CDR3 comprises 14 residues. The germline V and J ends were trimmed by 0 bases and 3 bases, with 7 bases remaining between them. The CDR3 DNA is TGTGCCAGCAGCTTAGCGACCGGGACAGATACGCAGTATTTT. It translates to CASSLATGTDTQYF.

In the case of this clonotype: Germline and junction disagree at one end, which may indicate a read error. The chain carries TRBV11-2 and TRBJ2-1, with no clear D. Germline values: CDR1 SGHAT, CDR2 FQNNGV. The CDR3 loop spans 12 amino acids. This CDR3 is CGSSLGLPEQFF. The DNA for the CDR3 is TGTGGCAGCAGCTTAGGCCTCCCAGAACAGTTCTTC.

This clonotype was found once. The chain couples TRBV11-2 to TRBJ2-1, with 10 bases fitting TRBD2. V gave up 5 bases and J gave up 2 bases; unmatched junction bases: 9. CDR1 is SGHAT and CDR2 is FQNNGV in the germline V gene. CDR3 length: 17 amino acids. The CDR3, as DNA: TGTGCCAGCAGCGTCGAGGGGGGACTAGCGCCCTACAATGAGCAGTTCTTC. Its translation: CASSVEGGLAPYNEQFF.

This clonotype was picked up many times. The chain carries TRBV6-5 and TRBJ2-2, with 10 bases identical to TRBD1. The germline V gene encodes CDR1 MNHEY and CDR2 SVGAGI. Losses at the gene ends were 5 bases for V and 3 bases for J; bases not matched to a gene: 3. This CDR3 is built from 15 residues. The CDR3, as DNA: TGTGCCAGCAGTAGACAGGGGGCGGACACCGGGGAGCTGTTTTTT. Its translation is CASSRQGADTGELFF.

This clonotype was picked up one time. At one end, the junction sequence differs from germline, possibly due to a read error. This chain uses TRBV11-3 with TRBJ2-1, with D tentatively TRBD2 (6 bases). The CDR3 runs to 16 residues. The germline V gene has CDR1 SGHNT and CDR2 YENEEA. Here the CDR3 DNA reads TGTGCCAGCAGCTCAGGTGATAGCGGCACCTACAATGGGCAGTTCTTC. This sequence encodes CASSSGDSGTYNGQFF.

CDR3 amino acids: CASSSASLSYNEQFF. The CDR3 DNA reads TGTGCCAGCAGTTCGGCCTCCCTCTCTTACAATGAGCAGTTCTTC. This rearrangement joins TRBV6-2 or TRBV6-3 to TRBJ2-1; D remains ambiguous. CDR3 length: 15 amino acids. V shed 4 bases and J shed 4 bases, with 14 bases lying between them. The V gene's germline CDR1 is MNHEY and CDR2 SVGEGT.